This T cell receptor (beta chain) was captured by sequencing in a study of cytomegalovirus exposure and HLA in healthy donors (dated by TCRdb to about 2017). In the study overall: An earlier analysis of 587 of the donors reported about 280 Gb of sequence data and 117 million unique TCR beta sequences obtained from some 200 million T cells. Roughly 300 gigabases of sequencing data and approximately 91 million unique TCR sequences made up an early release that covered 500 to 700 HLA-typed donors. Of the roughly 400 genotyped donors, 81% fell in the genetic ancestry cluster associated with self-reported Caucasian donors. The study aimed to test whether signatures of past pathogen exposure could be identified by cataloging public T cell receptors. Using immunosequencing, the study profiled T cell repertoires from fewer than 850 subjects and related those repertoires to cytomegalovirus serostatus. In addition to the first cohort of 666 subjects, a separate validation cohort of 120 different subjects was used. The study combined high-throughput TCR immunosequencing, statistical association of individual TCRs with disease status, and machine learning to predict cytomegalovirus infection status. A later analysis re-analyzed previously published TCR beta repertoires from 666 donors and added high-resolution HLA genotyping to study TCR occurrence patterns. The later analysis used no new phenotypic data to find candidate immune exposures, relying instead on TCR beta sequences and their occurrence across donors. To decide whether each TCR beta V gene segment behaved as functional or pseudogenic, an earlier analysis of some 570 of the donors relied on high-throughput TCR beta sequencing. Donor age, sex, ethnicity and CMV serostatus were compiled together with the repertoire data. A later genetic analysis used genome-wide SNP genotypes for about three fifths of the 666 donors, treating that subset as a discovery cohort. Every discovery cohort repertoire had been produced on one sequencing platform. HLA typing included class I and class II loci at four-digit resolution. Typing coverage differed by locus: A, B, C, DRB1 and DQB1 were typed in roughly 629-630 donors, DQA1 in 500 to 550, DPA1 in nearly 610, and DPB1 in approximately 450. Because of strong linkage in the cohort, a handful of DR-DQ haplotypes were treated as single units for association and clustering. Across 398 genotyped donors of the cohort, an average of about 250,000 unique TCR beta nucleotide sequences per donor were sequenced, and about a sixth of those sequences were non-productive. Findings and caveats that apply to the study as a whole: The authors suggested that the approach could potentially be extended to other disease states and immunological phenotypes. Roughly uniform sequencing depth across donors was assumed in presence/absence analyses, although this assumption may not hold. When HLA alleles, especially DR and DQ, strongly co-occurred, TCR associations were difficult to assign to individual alleles. Because some donors lacked HLA typing at each locus, the association tests relied only on the typed subset. A further reported finding was that TCR beta sequences accurately predicted the HLA-A and HLA-B alleles for most subjects in the first cohort. Only TCR beta chains were sequenced in this cohort, and the absence of alpha or paired-chain data limited detectable features. Most CMV-associated TCR beta chains appeared to be HLA-restricted in a later analysis, and the HLA associations seemed to be driven largely by CMV exposure. A cluster of highly shared sequence variants was judged likely to represent a technical artifact of the sequencing pipeline. A later genetic analysis associated a missense DCLRE1C variant with V-gene and J-gene trimming of TCR beta chains, and an independent cohort replicated the association. In a later analysis, 15,000 to 20,000 TCR beta sequences were associated with specific HLA alleles at a false discovery rate of 0.05. Seventeen rarely observed V segments, including chromosome 9 orphons, were excluded from the earlier analysis of about 610 of the donors because counts were too low. CMV serostatus was the only immune exposure information available for the cohort. While some public TCRs were present in many individuals, most TCR sequences turned up only very rarely across donors. A later genetic analysis reported fewer N-insertions in productive TCRs among donors in an Asian-associated ancestry cluster than the approximately 700-donor mean. The study gave a list of 150 to 200 TCR beta chains associated with cytomegalovirus. A later analysis reported that several top co-occurrence clusters appeared linked to parvovirus B19, influenza, CMV and Epstein-Barr virus. Cytomegalovirus status was reported to be diagnosed by the classifier with high specificity and sensitivity in both the original and validation cohorts. Correlated functional status among segregating V segments might reflect linkage disequilibrium, but an unknown experimental factor could not be ruled out. In a later analysis, the rate of TCR association differed among HLA loci, with DRB1 alleles having the most associated TCRs and HLA-C alleles having the fewest. A later analysis found that HLA-associated TCR beta chains were more clonally expanded and had lower generation probabilities than equally common non-associated chains. In an earlier analysis of some 500 of the donors, most TCR beta V segments were observed in productive rearrangements about 90% or about 30% of the time, broadly matching IMGT annotations. A few of the identified cytomegalovirus-associated TCR beta chains were confirmed in vitro to be specific for cytomegalovirus antigens.

As for this clone: No antigen is known for it. Nothing much larger sits one base from this clone, and base qualities are not available.

The cohort comprised several hundred healthy bone marrow donors. Cohort members were all nominally healthy when sampled, although unrecorded immune exposures were likely present. The donor tested CMV seropositive, placing the donor among the 310 or so seropositive members of the cohort. Every donor gave a peripheral blood sample, and the peripheral blood mononuclear cells from that sample were used for TCR beta sequencing. Genomic DNA was extracted from the blood cell samples with the Qiagen DNeasy Blood Extraction Kit. Library preparation was by the immunoSEQ multiplex PCR assay. The multiplex PCR relied on a mix of 60 forward primers for TCR Vbeta segments and 13 reverse primers for TCR Jbeta segments. A multiplex PCR assay on genomic DNA amplified the CDR3 region of rearranged TCR beta genes. Amplified TCR beta libraries were sequenced as 87-base-pair reads on the Illumina HiSeq System. As for the original processing: In a later analysis, some 80 million unique TCR beta chains were counted across the approximately 670 repertoires, and approximately 11 million of these chains were shared by at least two donors. A nearest-neighbor algorithm error-corrected the raw reads and collapsed the reads into unique sequences, merging closely related sequences to remove PCR and sequencing errors. CDR3 sequences were aligned to IMGT reference sequences to assign V, D and J gene segments. Each retained sequence needed at least a six-nucleotide match to both a V gene segment and a J gene segment. Rearrangements were classified as productive when the CDR3 lacked stop codons and remained in frame with V and J, and all other rearrangements were classified as non-productive. Following IMGT convention, CDR3 was defined as the stretch from the second conserved V-encoded cysteine up to the conserved J-encoded phenylalanine. Sequences without an unambiguous match to a single V gene segment were excluded from the earlier analysis of about 600 of the donors. In an earlier analysis of approximately 550 of the donors, V segments were called functional above 56.7% productive rearrangements and were called segregating when the between-donor standard deviation exceeded 5%. A statistical classification framework was built for diagnosing cytomegalovirus status from the catalog of TCR beta chain sequences. A later analysis assigned V and J genes by comparing TCR nucleotide sequences with IMGT/GENE-DB human TR gene sequences. In a later analysis, CDR3 sequences and most-parsimonious VDJ recombination scenarios were assigned using the TCRdist pipeline. A later analysis defined each TCR beta chain by its CDR3 amino acid sequence plus V-gene family, and excluded reads lacking a unique V-gene family. A later analysis removed several hundred highly shared, low-generation-probability nucleotide sequences to deal with suspected cross-contamination and a sequencing artifact. In a later analysis, a clonal expansion index for each public chain was calculated from normalized within-repertoire ranks of inferred template counts. A later analysis computed generation probabilities with a VDJ recombination model fitted to out-of-frame rearrangements, and checked the results against IGoR. Hypergeometric tests were used in a later analysis to score TCR-TCR, TCR-HLA and TCR-CMV co-occurrence, with a repertoire-size bias correction applied to the TCR pairs. False discovery rates were estimated in a later analysis by permuting HLA or CMV assignments 20 times. A later analysis grouped co-occurring TCRs with DBSCAN, adding TCRdist sequence similarity when clustering within HLA-allele-positive subsets. Co-occurrence clustering excluded repertoires with fewer than 30,000 or more than 120,000 public chains, plus five with anomalous nucleotide sharing. In TCRdb, the immuneACCESS table is reduced to in-frame sequences with V and J assigned. These tables do not hold every clone; where another copy was compared, an unresolved V gene accounts for under half, and the others remain unexplained. The D gene and trimming were derived from the DNA, and the V and J assignments and clone size from that table. This sample is represented by 160,000 or so clones; 65% to 85% of them were singletons. 7% of the sample is held by the ten biggest clonotypes.

This sequence was found in a woman aged 30 to 39 in good health and CMV-seropositive. The sequenced sample consisted of PBMCs.

The DNA sequence follows: TGTGCCAGCAGTGAAGTCCCCAGGGGGTATCAGCCCCAGCATTTT. Translated, it gives CASSEVPRGYQPQHF. The chain employs TRBV6-1 and TRBJ1-5; TRBD1 fits 7 bases in the junction. Inclusive of the bounding cysteine and phenylalanine, the CDR3 is 15 residues long. Here the CDR3 DNA is all that survives: 45 bases in frame from base 1. Germline trimming: 1 base from V, 5 bases from J; junction bases outside gene matches: 5. The germline V gene specifies MNHNS as CDR1 and SASEGT as CDR2.